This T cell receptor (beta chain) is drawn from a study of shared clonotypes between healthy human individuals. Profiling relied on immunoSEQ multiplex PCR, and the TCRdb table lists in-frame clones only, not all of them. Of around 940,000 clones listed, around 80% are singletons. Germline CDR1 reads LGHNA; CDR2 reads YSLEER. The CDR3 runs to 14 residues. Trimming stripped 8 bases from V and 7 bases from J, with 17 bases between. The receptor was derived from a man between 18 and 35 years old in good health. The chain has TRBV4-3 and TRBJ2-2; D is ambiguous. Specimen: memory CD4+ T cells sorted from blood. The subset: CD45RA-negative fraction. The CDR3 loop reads CASGQSLLSGELFF. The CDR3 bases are TGCGCCAGCGGGCAGTCCCTGTTGAGCGGGGAGCTGTTTTTT.